One TCR beta chain is described in this entry. RNA was extracted with the RNeasy kit, and a quantity of about 0.45 to 1 ug was reverse transcribed using random hexamers. MiXCR was run by TCRdb on the immunoSEQ multiplex PCR reads, yielding one entry per CDR3 protein. The top ten clones hold around 0.18% of a sample with hundreds of thousands of distinct CDR3 sequences, about 91% of them seen once. These data come from a study of CD8 T cells in Susac syndrome. CDR3 length: 16 residues. Germline CDR1 is SGDLS and CDR2 is YYNGEE. The J segment lost 5 bases and the V segment lost 0 bases, leaving 7 bases of the junction unmatched.

The chain uses TRBV9 and TRBJ1-4, with 7 bases fitting TRBD1. This sequence was found in a human donor with multiple sclerosis. The specimen was CD8+ T cells from PBMCs. CDR3 protein: CASSVGGTAVNEKLFF. The CDR3 nucleotides are TGTGCCAGCAGCGTAGGGGGGACAGCCGTAAATGAAAAACTGTTTTTT.